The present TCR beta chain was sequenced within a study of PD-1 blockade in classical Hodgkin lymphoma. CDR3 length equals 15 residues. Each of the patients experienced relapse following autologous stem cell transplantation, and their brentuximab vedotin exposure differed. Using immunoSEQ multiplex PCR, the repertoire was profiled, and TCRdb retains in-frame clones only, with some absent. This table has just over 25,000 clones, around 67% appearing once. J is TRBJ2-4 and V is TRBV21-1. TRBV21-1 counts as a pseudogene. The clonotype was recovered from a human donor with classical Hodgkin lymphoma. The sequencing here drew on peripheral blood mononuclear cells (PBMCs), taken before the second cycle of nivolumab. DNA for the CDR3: TGTGCCAGCAGCAAAGAGGGAATTGACAAAAACATTCAGTACTTC. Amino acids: CASSKEGIDKNIQYF.